The next 32 T cell receptor beta chains were all read from a single sample in a study of technical replicates of blood from a handful of donors. Measured with immunoSEQ multiplex PCR; TCRdb has only the in-frame clones, and not every one. The profile shows tens of thousands of clones, roughly 94% of them singletons. Sequencing was done on a sample of T cells isolated from PBMCs. These receptors were taken from a human donor in good health.

This clone occurred a few times. The chain combines TRBV20-1 with TRBJ1-1; D might be TRBD1 (5 bases). The V end lost 2 bases, the J end lost 6 bases, and 7 bases lay between the germline ends. The germline gives CDR1 DFQATT, CDR2 SNEGSKA (reference sequence). This CDR3 is built from 11 residues. CDR3 in amino acids: CSARWGPEAFF. CDR3 bases: TGCAGTGCTAGATGGGGCCCTGAAGCTTTCTTT.

V and J are TRBV5-6 and TRBJ1-2, with D perhaps matching TRBD1 (6 bases). Trimming stripped 2 bases from V and 3 bases from J, with 17 bases between. There are 16 residues in the CDR3. Germline V gene lookup returns CDR1 SGHDT and CDR2 YYEEEE. As DNA, the CDR3 is TGTGCCAGCAGCTTCGGGACAACCGACACGTACTATGGCTACACCTTC. Translating it yields CASSFGTTDTYYGYTF. Combining the CDR3 with reference TRBV5-6 and TRBJ1-2 gives the whole variable domain DAGVTQSPTHLIKTRGQQVTLRCSPKSGHDTVSWYQQALGQGPQFIFQYYEEEERQRGNFPDRFSGHQFPNYSSELNVNALLLGDSALYLCASSFGTTDTYYGYTFGSGTRLTVV.

This clone was observed once. The chain uses TRBV11-3 and TRBJ2-1; 8 bases line up with TRBD2. The CDR3 spans 14 residues. The V gene's germline CDR1 is SGHNT and CDR2 YENEEA. Trimming took 2 bases from V and 4 from J; bases not matched to a gene: 1. The CDR3 nucleotides are TGTGCCAGCAGCTTAACTAGCGGTTACAATGAGCAGTTCTTC. It is translated as CASSLTSGYNEQFF.

This clone occurred once. The V and J genes are TRBV19 and TRBJ1-1, with 8 bases matching TRBD1. CDR1 is LNHDA, CDR2 SQIVND, per germline (reference sequence). J lost 6 bases, V lost 5 bases, and 11 bases had no gene match. The CDR3 runs to 15 residues. CDR3 amino acids: CASSLQGAEVAEAFF. The DNA of the CDR3 is TGTGCCAGTAGTCTGCAGGGGGCCGAAGTCGCTGAAGCTTTCTTT.

This chain uses TRBV9 with TRBJ2-7, with TRBD1 identical over 11 bases. Germline trimming cut 4 bases from V and 2 bases from J; bases unmatched to any gene: 8. Germline values: CDR1 SGDLS, CDR2 YYNGEE. The CDR3 sequence is 16 residues long. Here the CDR3 DNA reads TGTGCCAGCAGCACATCCGGGACAGGGGGGACCTACGAGCAGTACTTC. Encoded protein: CASSTSGTGGTYEQYF.

The table lists this clone with a count of one. This CDR3 is CASSLRAGGAFF. For the CDR3, the DNA is TGTGCCAGCAGTTTAAGGGCAGGAGGAGCTTTCTTT. The genes are TRBV28 and TRBJ1-1, with unresolved D. The germline V and J ends were trimmed by 2 bases and 10 bases, with 11 bases remaining between them. The CDR3 consists of 12 residues. CDR1 is MDHEN and CDR2 is SYDVKM in the germline V gene. Full variable domain (rest looked up from reference TRBV28 and TRBJ1-1): DVKVTQSSRYLVKRTGEKVFLECVQDMDHENMFWYRQDPGLGLRLIYFSYDVKMKEKGDIPEGYSVSREKKERFSLILESASTNQTSMYLCASSLRAGGAFFGQGTRLTVV.

The V and J genes are TRBV4-3 and TRBJ2-7; D is ambiguous. Trimming removed 1 base at V and 0 bases at J, with 10 bases between. The germline V gene encodes CDR1 LGHNA and CDR2 YSLEER. This CDR3 region has 15 residues. For the CDR3, the DNA is TGCGCCAGCAGCCAAGCCGGGTCCGGCTCCTACGAGCAGTACTTC. Protein product: CASSQAGSGSYEQYF.

The V call is TRBV14, the J call TRBJ2-3; D perhaps matches TRBD2 (6 bases). From germline, CDR1 is SGHDN and CDR2 FVKESK. The CDR3 runs to 15 residues. V was clipped by 4 bases and J by 6 bases, with 17 bases between them. CDR3 loop: CASSPHSGNLDTQYF. As DNA, the CDR3 is TGTGCCAGCAGCCCCCATAGCGGTAATTTGGATACGCAGTATTTT.

This sequence joins TRBV25-1 and TRBJ2-2; 8 positions agree with TRBD2. Germline V CDR1 and CDR2: MGHDK, SYGVNS. After removal of 4 bases from V and 5 bases from J, the junction contained 6 bases not matched to a gene. The CDR3 extends over 15 amino acids. CDR3 coding DNA: TGTGCCAGCAGTGGCAAGCGGGAGTGGACCGGGGAGCTGTTTTTT. The encoded protein is CASSGKREWTGELFF. Filled out from reference TRBV25-1 and TRBJ2-2, the complete variable domain reads EADIYQTPRYLVIGTGKKITLECSQTMGHDKMYWYQQDPGMELHLIHYSYGVNSTEKGDLSSESTVSRIRTEHFPLTLESARPSHTSQYLCASSGKREWTGELFFGEGSRLTVL.

This clone has a single count. The V and J genes are TRBV2 and TRBJ1-5; D remains unclear. CDR1 and CDR2 (germline): SNHLY, FYNNEI. The CDR3 runs to 14 residues. Trimming shortened V by 6 bases and J by 6 bases, and 15 bases separated the two germline ends. CDR3 DNA: TGTGCCAGCAGCGGTCTTGTGGCGGGTCAGCCCCAGCATTTT. Translated: CASSGLVAGQPQHF.

J is TRBJ1-3 and V is TRBV2; possible D gene TRBD1, 5 bases. The germline V gene has CDR1 SNHLY and CDR2 FYNNEI. The V gene lost 10 bases and the J gene lost 0 bases, with 16 bases spanning the gap. The CDR3 spans 15 residues. The CDR3, as DNA: TGTGCCACCCTTGTACAGGTTCACTCTGGAAACACCATATATTTT. Amino acids: CATLVQVHSGNTIYF.

The rearrangement joins TRBV27 to TRBJ2-1, with a possible D match to TRBD2 (6 bases). CDR1 is MNHEY and CDR2 is SMNVEV in the germline V gene (reference sequence). Trimming shortened V by 2 bases and J by 0 bases, and 14 bases separated the two germline ends. The CDR3 is 17 residues long. In DNA, the CDR3 is TGTGCCAGCAGTTTAGGGGGGTCCATTCACTCCTACAATGAGCAGTTCTTC. Protein: CASSLGGSIHSYNEQFF.

V gene TRBV2 combines with J gene TRBJ2-7; D remains unclear. V lost 2 bases to trimming and J lost 1 base, with 6 bases between them. Per the germline V gene, CDR1 is SNHLY and CDR2 is FYNNEI. This CDR3 has 13 residues. CDR3 amino acids: CASSEMYSYEQYF. DNA for the CDR3: TGTGCCAGCAGTGAAATGTATTCCTACGAGCAGTACTTC.

This rearrangement joins TRBV27 to TRBJ2-1; TRBD2 is a possible D gene (5 bases). The CDR3 has 11 residues. Germline CDR1 and CDR2: MNHEY and SMNVEV (reference sequence). V shed 6 bases and J shed 9 bases, with 9 bases lying between them. The CDR3 is CASREVGEQFF. The CDR3 bases are TGTGCCAGCAGGGAGGTTGGTGAGCAGTTCTTC.

The genes are TRBV9 and TRBJ2-7; TRBD2 matches 7 bases. CDR1 and CDR2 from the germline V gene are SGDLS and YYNGEE. V shed 0 bases, J shed 0 bases, and the junction held 6 bases outside the gene matches. This CDR3 is built from 16 residues. CDR3 loop: CASSVGGRESSYEQYF. The CDR3 region has the DNA TGTGCCAGCAGCGTAGGCGGGCGGGAGAGCTCCTACGAGCAGTACTTC.

V gene TRBV11-2 combines with J gene TRBJ2-4, with 10 bases that match TRBD2. The CDR3 runs 16 residues. V lost 5 bases to trimming and J lost 9 bases; unmatched junction nucleotides: 13. The germline V gene encodes CDR1 SGHAT and CDR2 FQNNGV. CDR3 loop: CASSPVLAGESSIQYF. The CDR3 DNA follows: TGTGCCAGCAGCCCCGTCCTAGCGGGAGAATCGAGCATTCAGTACTTC. The whole variable domain, remainder taken from reference TRBV11-2 and TRBJ2-4, is EAGVAQSPRYKIIEKRQSVAFWCNPISGHATLYWYQQILGQGPKLLIQFQNNGVVDDSQLPKDRFSAERLKGVDSTLKIQPAKLEDSAVYLCASSPVLAGESSIQYFGAGTRLSVL.

J is TRBJ2-1 and V is TRBV7-2; 9 bases fit TRBD2. Germline assignment: CDR1 SGHTA and CDR2 FQGNSA. This CDR3 spans 14 amino acids. V lost 8 bases, J lost 0 bases, and 2 bases stayed unmatched. CDR3 bases: TGTGCCAGCCTAGCGGGGAGCTCCTACAATGAGCAGTTCTTC. It is translated as CASLAGSSYNEQFF.

The J gene is TRBJ2-7, the V gene TRBV18; 10 nucleotides align to TRBD2. The CDR3 spans 15 residues. Germline V gives CDR1 KGHSH, CDR2 LQKENI. V shed 6 bases and J 2 bases; nucleotides not matched to a gene: 7. CDR3 protein: CASSVTSGVTYEQYF. For the CDR3, the DNA is TGTGCCAGCTCGGTTACTAGCGGGGTTACCTACGAGCAGTACTTC.

The chain uses TRBV4-1 and TRBJ2-5; D perhaps matches TRBD2 (5 bases). Trimming removed 3 bases from V and 4 bases from J, with 21 bases in between. Germline V gene sequence: CDR1 MGHRA, CDR2 YSYEKL. This CDR3 comprises 17 residues. The CDR3, as DNA: TGCGCCAGCAGCCATCCTCCAGACGGGATACTTTTAGAGACCCAGTACTTC. This encodes CASSHPPDGILLETQYF.

J is TRBJ2-7 and V is TRBV4-3, with a tentative D call TRBD1 (6 bases). This CDR3 contains 17 residues. Germline lookup yields CDR1 LGHNA and CDR2 YSLEER. Deletions cut 0 bases from V and 2 bases from J, with 17 bases between. The CDR3 sequence is CASSQEAGAFLTYEQYF. The DNA of the CDR3 is TGCGCCAGCAGCCAAGAGGCAGGGGCTTTCTTAACCTACGAGCAGTACTTC.

The chain links TRBV14 to TRBJ1-1; the match to TRBD1 covers 7 bases. The CDR3 covers 16 residues. CDR1 SGHDN and CDR2 FVKESK come from the germline V gene. V dropped 6 bases and J dropped 2; count of bases not matched to a gene: 12. The CDR3 sequence: CASSEQGLKTNTEAFF. CDR3 DNA sequence: TGTGCCAGCAGTGAACAGGGGCTAAAGACAAACACTGAAGCTTTCTTT.

The chain uses TRBV5-6 and TRBJ1-5; D possibly corresponds to TRBD1 (5 bases). The CDR3 covers 14 residues. V was clipped by 4 bases and J by 3 bases, with 11 bases between them. CDR1 and CDR2 (germline): SGHDT, YYEEEE. The CDR3 bases are TGTGCCAGCAGCGTTAAGGGGTACAATCAGCCCCAGCATTTT. Its protein product is CASSVKGYNQPQHF.

The chain uses TRBV4-3 and TRBJ2-1; maybe TRBD2 (5 bases). CDR3 length: 19 residues. CDR1 is LGHNA, CDR2 YSLEER, per germline. Deletions cut 4 bases from V and 6 bases from J, with 28 bases between. The CDR3 nucleotides are TGCGCCAGCAGCCTTAGGGAGAGGGTTGGTTATTATCCCGGCAATGAGCAGTTCTTC. Translating it yields CASSLRERVGYYPGNEQFF.

The chain uses TRBV25-1 and TRBJ2-2, with a weak D call TRBD1 (6 bases). The length of the CDR3 is 14 residues. Germline-derived CDR1 and CDR2 are MGHDK and SYGVNS. Trimming left V 3 bases short and J 8 bases short, with 13 bases between. CDR3 bases: TGTGCCAGCAGTGAGGAACAGGGATGGGGGGAGCTGTTTTTT. Translation: CASSEEQGWGELFF.

The V and J genes are TRBV9 and TRBJ2-3; TRBD2 might be the D (6 bases). The CDR3 has 15 residues. Germline CDR1 reads SGDLS; CDR2 reads YYNGEE. Trimming took off 0 bases at V and 4 bases at J, with 12 bases between the two ends. The CDR3 DNA reads as TGTGCCAGCAGCGTAGAGGTGGGAGGTCCAGATACGCAGTATTTT. Encoded protein: CASSVEVGGPDTQYF.

The V and J genes are TRBV5-4 and TRBJ1-4, with TRBD1 identical over 8 bases. The ends lost 0 bases at V and 6 bases at J; junction bases unmatched: 7. This CDR3 is 16 amino acids long. Per the germline V gene, CDR1 is SGHNT and CDR2 is YYREEE (reference sequence). CDR3 bases: TGTGCCAGCAGCTTGGGGGAGACAGGGGATTATGAAAAACTGTTTTTT. It specifies CASSLGETGDYEKLFF.

The chain carries TRBV4-3 and TRBJ2-3; 13 positions agree with TRBD2. The CDR3 runs 17 residues. Germline V lookup: CDR1 LGHNA, CDR2 YSLEER. V dropped 3 bases and J dropped 3; count of bases not matched to a gene: 6. The CDR3: CASSQNGLAGVTDTQYF. The CDR3 nucleotides read TGCGCCAGCAGCCAGAACGGACTAGCGGGAGTTACAGATACGCAGTATTTT.

The V gene is TRBV6-5, the J gene TRBJ2-5; 9 positions agree with TRBD1. The J call could be wrong; TRBJ2-7 is a better fit for the DNA end. Germline CDR1 is MNHEY and CDR2 is SVGAGI. The CDR3 totals 14 residues. CDR3 sequence: CASSNTGGPYEQYF. The CDR3 DNA follows: TGTGCCAGCAGTAATACAGGGGGCCCCTACGAGCAGTACTTC.

This chain connects TRBV10-3 to TRBJ1-2, with 8 bases matching TRBD1. The CDR3 spans 14 residues. J gave up 5 bases and V 3 bases, and 5 bases lay outside the gene matches. Germline V gene sequence: CDR1 ENHRY, CDR2 SYGVKD. This CDR3 reads CAISDQQGEYGYTF. CDR3 DNA sequence: TGTGCCATCAGTGACCAACAGGGGGAATATGGCTACACCTTC.

V gene TRBV19 combines with J gene TRBJ2-2; perhaps TRBD1 as D (6 bases). This CDR3 has 13 residues. In germline, CDR1 is LNHDA, CDR2 SQIVND (reference sequence). V lost 6 bases to trimming and J lost 4 bases, with 9 bases between them. The CDR3, as DNA: TGTGCCAGTAGACAACAGGGCACCGGGGAGCTGTTTTTT. Translation gives CASRQQGTGELFF.

The chain recombines TRBV19 with TRBJ1-2; D not certain. Germline values: CDR1 LNHDA, CDR2 SQIVND (reference sequence). V was trimmed by 6 bases and J by 1 base, leaving 15 bases between them. The CDR3 spans 15 residues. This chain's CDR3 is CASRPGGLHNYGYTF. The CDR3 nucleotides are TGTGCCAGTAGGCCGGGAGGGCTCCATAACTATGGCTACACCTTC. Together with reference TRBV19 and TRBJ1-2, the CDR3 gives the full variable domain: DGGITQSPKYLFRKEGQNVTLSCEQNLNHDAMYWYRQDPGQGLRLIYYSQIVNDFQKGDIAEGYSVSREKKESFPLTVTSAQKNPTAFYLCASRPGGLHNYGYTFGSGTRLTVV.

CDR3 nucleotides: TGTGCCAGCAGCTTACAGGGGGCTCTCCCACCTGGGGCCAACGTCCTGACTTTC. It encodes CASSLQGALPPGANVLTF. The chain links TRBV5-6 to TRBJ2-6; 9 bases fit TRBD1. The V and J ends lost 2 bases and 2 bases, in that order; junction bases with no gene match: 8. The CDR3 is 18 residues long. Germline V gives CDR1 SGHDT, CDR2 YYEEEE.